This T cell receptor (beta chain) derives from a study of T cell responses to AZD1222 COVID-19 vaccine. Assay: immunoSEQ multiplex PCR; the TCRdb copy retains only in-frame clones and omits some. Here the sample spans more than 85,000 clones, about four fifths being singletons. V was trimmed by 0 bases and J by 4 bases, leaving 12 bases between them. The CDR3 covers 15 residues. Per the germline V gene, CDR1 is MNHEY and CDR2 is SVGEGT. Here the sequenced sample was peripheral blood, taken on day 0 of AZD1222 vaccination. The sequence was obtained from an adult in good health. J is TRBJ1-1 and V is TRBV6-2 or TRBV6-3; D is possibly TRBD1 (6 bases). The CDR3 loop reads CASSYSGRGGTEAFF. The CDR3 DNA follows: TGTGCCAGCAGTTACTCAGGGAGAGGGGGCACTGAAGCTTTCTTT.